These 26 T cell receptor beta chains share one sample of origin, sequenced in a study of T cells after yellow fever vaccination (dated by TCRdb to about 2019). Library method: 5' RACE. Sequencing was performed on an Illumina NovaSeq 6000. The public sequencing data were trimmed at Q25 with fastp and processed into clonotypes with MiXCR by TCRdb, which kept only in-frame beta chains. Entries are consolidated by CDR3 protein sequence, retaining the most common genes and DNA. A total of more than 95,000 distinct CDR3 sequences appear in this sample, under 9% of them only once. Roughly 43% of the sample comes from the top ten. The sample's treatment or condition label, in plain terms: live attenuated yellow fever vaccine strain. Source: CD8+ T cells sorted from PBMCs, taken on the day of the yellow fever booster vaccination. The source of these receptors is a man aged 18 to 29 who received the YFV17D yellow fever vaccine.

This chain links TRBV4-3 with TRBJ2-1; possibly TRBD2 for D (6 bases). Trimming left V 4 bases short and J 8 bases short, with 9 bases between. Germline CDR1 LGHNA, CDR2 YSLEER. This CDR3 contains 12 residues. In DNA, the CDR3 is TGCGCCAGCAGCCTCGGGGAGGATGAGCAGTTCTTC. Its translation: CASSLGEDEQFF.

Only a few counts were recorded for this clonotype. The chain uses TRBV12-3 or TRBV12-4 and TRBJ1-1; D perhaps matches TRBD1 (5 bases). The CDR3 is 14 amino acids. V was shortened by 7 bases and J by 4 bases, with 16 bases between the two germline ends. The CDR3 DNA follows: TGTGCCAGCATTCATGGCAGGGTCGGCACTGAAGCTTTCTTT. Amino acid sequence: CASIHGRVGTEAFF.

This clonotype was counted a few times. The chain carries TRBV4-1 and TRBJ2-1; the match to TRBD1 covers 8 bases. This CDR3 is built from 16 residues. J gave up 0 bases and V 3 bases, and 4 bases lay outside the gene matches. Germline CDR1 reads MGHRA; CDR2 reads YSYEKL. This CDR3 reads CASSQATGGSYNEQFF. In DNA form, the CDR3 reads TGCGCCAGCAGCCAGGCTACAGGGGGCTCCTACAATGAGCAGTTCTTC.

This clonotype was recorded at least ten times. DNA of the CDR3: TGTGCCAGCAGTTTCGGGTACGAGCAGTACGTC. Translated: CASSFGYEQYV. The J gene is TRBJ2-7, the V gene TRBV28, with no clear D. The CDR3 runs 11 residues. V was cut by 3 bases and J by 4 bases, with 4 bases left in between. Per the germline V gene, CDR1 is MDHEN and CDR2 is SYDVKM.

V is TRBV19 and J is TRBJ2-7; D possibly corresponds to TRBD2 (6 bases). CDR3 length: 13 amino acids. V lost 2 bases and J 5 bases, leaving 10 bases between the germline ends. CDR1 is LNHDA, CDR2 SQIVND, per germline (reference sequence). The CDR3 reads CASSITAGNEQYF. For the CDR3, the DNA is TGTGCCAGTAGTATAACAGCGGGCAACGAGCAGTACTTC. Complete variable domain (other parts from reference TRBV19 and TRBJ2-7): DGGITQSPKYLFRKEGQNVTLSCEQNLNHDAMYWYRQDPGQGLRLIYYSQIVNDFQKGDIAEGYSVSREKKESFPLTVTSAQKNPTAFYLCASSITAGNEQYFGPGTRLTVT.

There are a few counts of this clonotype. CDR3 DNA: TGTGCCAGCAGCTCCCGGACAGGGGGAATTGGAAACACCATATATTTT. Translating it yields CASSSRTGGIGNTIYF. J is TRBJ1-3 and V is TRBV14, with 10 bases lining up with TRBD1. The J segment lost 3 bases and the V segment lost 5 bases, leaving 7 bases of the junction unmatched. Germline assignment: CDR1 SGHDN and CDR2 FVKESK. The CDR3 consists of 16 residues. Complete variable domain (other parts from reference TRBV14 and TRBJ1-3): EAGVTQFPSHSVIEKGQTVTLRCDPISGHDNLYWYRRVMGKEIKFLLHFVKESKQDESGMPNNRFLAERTGGTYSTLKVQPAELEDSGVYFCASSSRTGGIGNTIYFGEGSWLTVV.

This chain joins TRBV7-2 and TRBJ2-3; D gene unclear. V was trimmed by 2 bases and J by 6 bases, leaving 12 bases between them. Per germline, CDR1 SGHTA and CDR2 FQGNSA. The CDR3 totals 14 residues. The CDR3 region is CASSLTVGLDTQYF. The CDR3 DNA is TGTGCCAGCAGCTTAACAGTGGGCCTGGATACGCAGTATTTT.

Written as DNA, the CDR3 is TGTGCCAGCAGTTTATTCTCGGGGGCTGGGGTCTACGAGCAGTACGTC. Translation gives CASSLFSGAGVYEQYV. This chain connects TRBV28 to TRBJ2-7; tentatively, D is TRBD1 or TRBD2 (6 bases each). Germline values: CDR1 MDHEN, CDR2 SYDVKM. The CDR3 is made up of 16 amino acids. The V end was cut by 1 base, the J end by 3 bases, with 16 bases between.

CDR3 nucleotide sequence: TGTGCCAGCAGTTACTCGAGCGGGGGGACCCGGGAGCTGTTTTTT. It yields the protein CASSYSSGGTRELFF. This rearrangement joins TRBV6-6 to TRBJ2-2; 9 bases agree with TRBD2. Per the germline V gene, CDR1 is MNHNY and CDR2 is SVGAGI (reference sequence). The CDR3 runs 15 residues. With 0 bases clipped from V and 9 bases from J, the junction kept 5 bases outside the gene matches.

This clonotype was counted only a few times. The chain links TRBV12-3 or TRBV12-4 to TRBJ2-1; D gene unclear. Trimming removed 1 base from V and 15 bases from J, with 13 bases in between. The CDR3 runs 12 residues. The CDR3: CASSLVPGGGFF. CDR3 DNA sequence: TGTGCCAGCAGTTTAGTCCCTGGCGGTGGGTTCTTC.

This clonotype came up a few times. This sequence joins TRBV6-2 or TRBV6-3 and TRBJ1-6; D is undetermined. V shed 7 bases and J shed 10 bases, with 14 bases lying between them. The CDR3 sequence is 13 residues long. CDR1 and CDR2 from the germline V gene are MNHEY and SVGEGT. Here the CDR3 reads CASNPTTSSPLHF. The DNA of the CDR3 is TGTGCCAGCAACCCGACGACATCCTCACCCCTCCACTTT.

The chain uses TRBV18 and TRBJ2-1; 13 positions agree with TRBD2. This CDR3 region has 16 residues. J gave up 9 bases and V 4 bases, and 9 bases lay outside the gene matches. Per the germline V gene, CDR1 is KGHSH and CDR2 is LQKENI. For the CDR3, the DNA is TGTGCCAGCTCACAGAGGGGACTAGCGGGGTTCGCTGAGCAGTTCTTC. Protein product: CASSQRGLAGFAEQFF.

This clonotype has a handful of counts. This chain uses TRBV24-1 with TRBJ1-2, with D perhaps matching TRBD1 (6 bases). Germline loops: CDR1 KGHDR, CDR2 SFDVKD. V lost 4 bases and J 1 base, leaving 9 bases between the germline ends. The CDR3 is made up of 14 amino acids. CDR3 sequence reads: CATSDLDSNYGYTF. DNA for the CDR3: TGTGCCACCAGTGACCTGGACAGTAACTATGGCTACACCTTC.

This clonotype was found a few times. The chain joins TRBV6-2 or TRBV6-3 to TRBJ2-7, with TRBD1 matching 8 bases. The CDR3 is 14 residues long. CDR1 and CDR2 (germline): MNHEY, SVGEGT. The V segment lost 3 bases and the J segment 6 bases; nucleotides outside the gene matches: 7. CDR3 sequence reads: CASSYQGASGEQYV. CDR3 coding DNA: TGTGCCAGCAGTTATCAGGGGGCTTCGGGCGAGCAGTACGTC.

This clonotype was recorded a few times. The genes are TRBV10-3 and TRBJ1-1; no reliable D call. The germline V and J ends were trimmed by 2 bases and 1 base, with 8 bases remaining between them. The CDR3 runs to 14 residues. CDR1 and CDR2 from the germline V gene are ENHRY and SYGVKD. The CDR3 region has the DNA TGTGCCATCAGTGAGCGGGGAGGGAACACTGAAGCTTTCTTT. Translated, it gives CAISERGGNTEAFF.

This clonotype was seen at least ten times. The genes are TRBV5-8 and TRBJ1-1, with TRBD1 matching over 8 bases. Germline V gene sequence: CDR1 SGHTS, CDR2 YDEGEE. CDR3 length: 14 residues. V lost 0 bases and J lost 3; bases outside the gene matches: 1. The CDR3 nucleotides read TGTGCCAGCAGCTTGGAGACAGGGGACACTGAAGCTTTCTTT. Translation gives CASSLETGDTEAFF.

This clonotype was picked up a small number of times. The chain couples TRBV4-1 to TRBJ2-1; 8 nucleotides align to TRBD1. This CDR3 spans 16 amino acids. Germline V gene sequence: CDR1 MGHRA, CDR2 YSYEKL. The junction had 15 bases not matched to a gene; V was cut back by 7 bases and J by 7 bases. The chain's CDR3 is CASNALSGQVLNEQFF. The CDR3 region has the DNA TGCGCCAGCAACGCCTTATCGGGACAGGTTTTAAATGAGCAGTTCTTC.

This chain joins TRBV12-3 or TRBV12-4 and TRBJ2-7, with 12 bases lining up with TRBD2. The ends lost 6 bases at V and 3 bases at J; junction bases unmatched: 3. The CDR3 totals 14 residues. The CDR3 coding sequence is TGTGCCAGCAGAACTAGCGGGGGGAGCTACGAGCAGTACTTC. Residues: CASRTSGGSYEQYF.

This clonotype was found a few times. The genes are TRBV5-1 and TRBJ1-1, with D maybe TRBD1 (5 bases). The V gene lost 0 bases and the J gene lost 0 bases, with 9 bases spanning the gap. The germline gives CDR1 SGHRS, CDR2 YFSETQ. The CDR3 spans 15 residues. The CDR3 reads CASSLAGRMNTEAFF. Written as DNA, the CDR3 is TGCGCCAGCAGCTTGGCGGGACGAATGAACACTGAAGCTTTCTTT.

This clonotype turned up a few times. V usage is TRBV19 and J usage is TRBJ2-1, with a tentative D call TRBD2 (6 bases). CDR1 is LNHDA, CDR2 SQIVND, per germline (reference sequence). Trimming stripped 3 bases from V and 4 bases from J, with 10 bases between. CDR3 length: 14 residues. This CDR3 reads CASSMVGGYNEQFF. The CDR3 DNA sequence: TGTGCCAGTAGTATGGTCGGGGGTTACAATGAGCAGTTCTTC.

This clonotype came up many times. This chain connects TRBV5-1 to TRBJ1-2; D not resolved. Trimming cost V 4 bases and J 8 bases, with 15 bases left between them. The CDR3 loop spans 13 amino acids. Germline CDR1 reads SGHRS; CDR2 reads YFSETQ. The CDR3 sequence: CASSKLQLGGYTF. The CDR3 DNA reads TGCGCCAGCAGCAAATTACAACTAGGCGGCTACACCTTC.

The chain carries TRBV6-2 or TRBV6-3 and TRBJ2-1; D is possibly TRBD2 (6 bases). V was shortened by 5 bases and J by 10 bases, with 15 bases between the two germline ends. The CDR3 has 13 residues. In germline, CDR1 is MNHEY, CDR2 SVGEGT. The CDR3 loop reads CASSPLEGSEQFF. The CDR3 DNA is TGTGCCAGCAGTCCCTTGGAGGGATCAGAGCAGTTCTTC.

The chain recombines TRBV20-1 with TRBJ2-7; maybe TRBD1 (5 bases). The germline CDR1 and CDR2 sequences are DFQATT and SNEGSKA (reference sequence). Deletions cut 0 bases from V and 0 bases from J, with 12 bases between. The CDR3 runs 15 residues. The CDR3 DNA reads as TGCAGTGCTAGAGATCTGCAGGGTTCCTCCTACGAGCAGTACTTC. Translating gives CSARDLQGSSYEQYF.

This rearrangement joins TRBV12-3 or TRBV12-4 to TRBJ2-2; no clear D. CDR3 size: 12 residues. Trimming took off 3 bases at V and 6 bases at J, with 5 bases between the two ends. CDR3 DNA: TGTGCCAGCAGTTTCCCCTCCGGGGAGCTGTTTTTT. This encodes CASSFPSGELFF.

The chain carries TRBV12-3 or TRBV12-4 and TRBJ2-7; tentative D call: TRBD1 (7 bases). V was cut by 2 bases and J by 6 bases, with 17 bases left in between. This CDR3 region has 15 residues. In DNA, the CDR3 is TGTGCCAGCAGTTTACCCTCCCACCAGGGGGGCGAGCAGTACTTC. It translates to CASSLPSHQGGEQYF.

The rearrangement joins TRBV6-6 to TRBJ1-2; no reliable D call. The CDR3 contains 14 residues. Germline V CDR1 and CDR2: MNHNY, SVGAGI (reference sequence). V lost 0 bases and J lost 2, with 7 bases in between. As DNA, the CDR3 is TGTGCCAGCAGTTACTCCGGGCAGAACTATGGCTACACCTTC. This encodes CASSYSGQNYGYTF.